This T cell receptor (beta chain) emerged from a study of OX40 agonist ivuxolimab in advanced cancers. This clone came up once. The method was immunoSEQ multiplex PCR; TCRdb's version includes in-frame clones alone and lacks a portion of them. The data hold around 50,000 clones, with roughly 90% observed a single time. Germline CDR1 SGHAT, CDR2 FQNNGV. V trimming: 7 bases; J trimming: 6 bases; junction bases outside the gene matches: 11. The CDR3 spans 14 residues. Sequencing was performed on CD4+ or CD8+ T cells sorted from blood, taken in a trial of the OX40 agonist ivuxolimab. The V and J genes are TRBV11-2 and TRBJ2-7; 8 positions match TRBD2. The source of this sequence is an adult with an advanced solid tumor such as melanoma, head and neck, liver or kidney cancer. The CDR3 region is CASNPGTRGSEQYF. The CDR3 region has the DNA TGTGCCAGCAACCCCGGGACTAGAGGATCCGAGCAGTACTTC. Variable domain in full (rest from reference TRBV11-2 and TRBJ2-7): EAGVAQSPRYKIIEKRQSVAFWCNPISGHATLYWYQQILGQGPKLLIQFQNNGVVDDSQLPKDRFSAERLKGVDSTLKIQPAKLEDSAVYLCASNPGTRGSEQYFGPGTRLTVT.